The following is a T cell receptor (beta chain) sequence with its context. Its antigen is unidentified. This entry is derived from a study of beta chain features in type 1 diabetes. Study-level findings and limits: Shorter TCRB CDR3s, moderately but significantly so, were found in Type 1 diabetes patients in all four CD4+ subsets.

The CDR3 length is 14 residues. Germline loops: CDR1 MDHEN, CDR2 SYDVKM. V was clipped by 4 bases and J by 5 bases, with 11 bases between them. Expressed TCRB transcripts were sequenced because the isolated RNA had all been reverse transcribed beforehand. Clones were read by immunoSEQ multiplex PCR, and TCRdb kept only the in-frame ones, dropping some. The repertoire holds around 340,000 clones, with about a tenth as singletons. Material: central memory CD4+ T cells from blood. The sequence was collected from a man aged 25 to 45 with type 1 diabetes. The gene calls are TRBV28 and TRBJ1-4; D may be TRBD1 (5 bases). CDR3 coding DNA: TGTGCCAGCAGTTCGACAGCGTCAAATGAAAAACTGTTTTTT. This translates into CASSSTASNEKLFF. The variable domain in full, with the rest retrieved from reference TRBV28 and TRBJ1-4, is DVKVTQSSRYLVKRTGEKVFLECVQDMDHENMFWYRQDPGLGLRLIYFSYDVKMKEKGDIPEGYSVSREKKERFSLILESASTNQTSMYLCASSSTASNEKLFFGSGTQLSVL.